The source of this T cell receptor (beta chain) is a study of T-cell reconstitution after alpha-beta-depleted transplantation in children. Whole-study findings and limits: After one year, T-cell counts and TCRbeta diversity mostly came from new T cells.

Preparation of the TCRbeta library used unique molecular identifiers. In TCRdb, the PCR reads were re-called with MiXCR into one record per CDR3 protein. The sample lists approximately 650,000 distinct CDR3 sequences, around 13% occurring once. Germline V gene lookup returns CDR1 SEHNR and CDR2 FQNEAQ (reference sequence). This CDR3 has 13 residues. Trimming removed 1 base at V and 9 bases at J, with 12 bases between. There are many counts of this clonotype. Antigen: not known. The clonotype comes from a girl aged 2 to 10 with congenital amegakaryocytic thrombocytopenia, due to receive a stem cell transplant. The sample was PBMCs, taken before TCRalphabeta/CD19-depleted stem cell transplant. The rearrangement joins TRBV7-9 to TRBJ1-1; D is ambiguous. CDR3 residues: CASSLVERTQAFF. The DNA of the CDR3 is TGTGCCAGCAGCTTAGTCGAGAGGACCCAAGCTTTCTTT. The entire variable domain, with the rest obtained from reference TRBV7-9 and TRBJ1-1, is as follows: DTGVSQNPRHKITKRGQNVTFRCDPISEHNRLYWYRQTLGQGPEFLTYFQNEAQLEKSRLLSDRFSAERPKGSFSTLEIQRTEQGDSAMYLCASSLVERTQAFFGQGTRLTVV.